The sequence of this T cell receptor beta chain was determined in a study of shared clonotypes between healthy human individuals. Across the whole study: Three CD4 naive, three CD4 memory, two CD8 naive and one CD8 memory plate were used per donor.

V was trimmed by 4 bases and J by 5 bases, leaving 34 bases between them. The CDR3 runs to 20 residues. CDR1 SGHRS and CDR2 YFSETQ come from the germline V gene. Study results and limitations: A few donors had about 5.1% of their naive CD4 clonotypes in common.

Splitting the CD4+ cells yielded a CD45RA+ naive subset and a CD45RA-negative memory subset. A word on this clone: Its antigen is still unknown.

Every immunoSEQ plate was one replicate of a subset's evenly spread DNA. The assay was immunoSEQ multiplex PCR, and TCRdb's table has in-frame clones only and misses some. Counted here are nearly 750,000 clones, roughly two thirds occurring once; the ten biggest clones make up more than 1.5%. The sample comprised memory CD4+ T cells sorted from blood. Subset described: CD45RA-negative fraction. This sequence was found in a woman in her 30s in good health. V and J are TRBV5-1 and TRBJ2-7; possibly TRBD2 for D (6 bases). CDR3 nucleotide sequence: TGCGCCAGCAGCCCCCGTACGGGGGTCTGGAAAGCGGGCGGCCCCAACGAGCAGTACTTC. Its protein is CASSPRTGVWKAGGPNEQYF.